A single sample gave rise to the 30 T cell receptor beta chains below, sequenced in a study of T cell responses to AZD1222 COVID-19 vaccine. TCRdb keeps only in-frame clones here, not all; method: immunoSEQ multiplex PCR. Of about 110,000 clones listed, around 93% were seen once; the top ten hold roughly 7.6%. The sample in question was peripheral blood, obtained on day 0 of AZD1222 vaccination. The receptors were sampled from an adult in good health.

J is TRBJ1-2 and V is TRBV18; D not certain. Germline V gene sequence: CDR1 KGHSH, CDR2 LQKENI. The CDR3 extends over 13 amino acids. The ends were cut back, 6 bases at V and 3 bases at J, with 11 bases in the middle. Written as DNA, the CDR3 is TGTGCCAGCTCGCCCGCCACAGACTATGGCTACACCTTC. Its protein product is CASSPATDYGYTF. Drawing the rest from reference TRBV18 and TRBJ1-2, the complete variable domain is NAGVMQNPRHLVRRRGQEARLRCSPMKGHSHVYWYRQLPEEGLKFMVYLQKENIIDESGMPKERFSAEFPKEGPSILRIQQVVRGDSAAYFCASSPATDYGYTFGSGTRLTVV.

This clone was seen a handful of times. V is TRBV6-1 and J is TRBJ2-7, with 8 bases matching TRBD1. This CDR3 is built from 15 residues. The J segment lost 5 bases and the V segment lost 0 bases, leaving 6 bases of the junction unmatched. CDR1 and CDR2 (germline): MNHNS, SASEGT. The CDR3 sequence: CASSEAGQGAHEQYF. The CDR3 DNA reads TGTGCCAGCAGTGAAGCTGGGCAGGGGGCCCACGAGCAGTACTTC.

The rearrangement joins TRBV6-5 to TRBJ2-5; TRBD1 agrees at 9 bases. Losses at the gene ends were 6 bases for V and 4 bases for J; bases not matched to a gene: 9. The CDR3 spans 15 residues. Germline CDR1 is MNHEY and CDR2 is SVGAGI. CDR3 nucleotide sequence: TGTGCCAGCAGGAACAGGGGGCTGAATCTAGAGACCCAGTACTTC. It specifies CASRNRGLNLETQYF.

The CDR3 DNA sequence: TGTGCCAGCAGTTCCCCCACGGTTAACACCGGGGAGCTGTTTTTT. Its protein product is CASSSPTVNTGELFF. The chain employs TRBV27 and TRBJ2-2, with no clear D. V gave up 4 bases and J gave up 2 bases, with 11 bases separating them. Looked up from germline, CDR1 is MNHEY and CDR2 is SMNVEV (reference sequence). The length of the CDR3 is 15 residues.

CDR3 sequence reads: CASSEAGRNEQFF. For the CDR3, the DNA is TGTGCCAGCAGTGAGGCAGGGCGGAATGAGCAGTTCTTC. V usage is TRBV25-1 and J usage is TRBJ2-1; a possible D gene is TRBD1 (5 bases). Germline loops: CDR1 MGHDK, CDR2 SYGVNS. The CDR3 runs to 13 residues. V was shortened by 3 bases and J by 7 bases, with 10 bases between the two germline ends.

The chain joins TRBV19 to TRBJ2-7; TRBD1 is a possible D gene (6 bases). The CDR3 spans 14 residues. Germline V gives CDR1 LNHDA, CDR2 SQIVND (reference sequence). Trimming took off 1 base at V and 4 bases at J, with 11 bases between the two ends. The CDR3 sequence is CASSIGGQWYEQYF. The CDR3 nucleotides read TGTGCCAGTAGTATAGGAGGACAGTGGTACGAGCAGTACTTC.

Points on this clone: A junction boundary mismatches the germline segment, possibly from a read error. The chain has TRBV5-1 and TRBJ2-7; 9 bases are a match to TRBD1. The V gene's germline CDR1 is SGHRS and CDR2 YFSETQ. CDR3 size: 16 residues. This CDR3 reads CASTLTPGTGLNEQYF. In DNA, the CDR3 is TGCGCCAGCACCTTGACACCCGGGACAGGGCTAAACGAGCAGTACTTC. Filled out from reference TRBV5-1 and TRBJ2-7, the complete variable domain reads KAGVTQTPRYLIKTRGQQVTLSCSPISGHRSVSWYQQTPGQGLQFLFEYFSETQRNKGNFPGRFSGRQFSNSRSEMNVSTLELGDSALYLCASTLTPGTGLNEQYFGPGTRLTVT.

The chain carries TRBV6-5 and TRBJ2-2, with D possibly matching TRBD1 (6 bases). The germline gives CDR1 MNHEY, CDR2 SVGAGI. The CDR3 is 13 amino acids. V was pared by 7 bases and J by 3 bases, with 9 bases between. CDR3 DNA: TGTGCCAGCAAGACAGGCGACACCGGGGAGCTGTTTTTT. Its translation: CASKTGDTGELFF.

The chain carries TRBV12-3 or TRBV12-4 and TRBJ1-5; D is unresolved. V was pared by 3 bases and J by 2 bases, with 5 bases between. The CDR3 loop spans 13 amino acids. CDR3 nucleotide sequence: TGTGCCAGCAGTTTCTTCGGCAATCAGCCCCAGCATTTT. Protein sequence: CASSFFGNQPQHF.

The chain couples TRBV5-6 to TRBJ1-4; D gene unclear. There are 13 residues in the CDR3. V lost 4 bases and J 9 bases, leaving 13 bases between the germline ends. Looked up from germline, CDR1 is SGHDT and CDR2 is YYEEEE. The CDR3 DNA sequence: TGTGCCAGCAGCCTAAGGATGCAGCAAAAACTGTTTTTT. Protein sequence: CASSLRMQQKLFF.

This clone was seen more than once but under ten times. CDR3 sequence: CASSQTSGALNNEQFF. CDR3 nucleotides: TGTGCCAGCTCGCAGACTAGCGGGGCCCTGAACAATGAGCAGTTCTTC. This rearrangement joins TRBV6-4 to TRBJ2-1, with 11 bases identical to TRBD2. Per germline, CDR1 MRHNA and CDR2 SNTAGT. The length of the CDR3 is 16 residues. With V trimmed by 8 bases and J by 5 bases, 11 bases remained unmatched.

The chain recombines TRBV15 with TRBJ1-5; D remains ambiguous. The length of the CDR3 is 14 residues. Germline loops: CDR1 LNHNV, CDR2 YYDKDF (reference sequence). V lost 1 base, J lost 3 bases, and 7 bases lay in between. In DNA, the CDR3 is TGTGCCACCAGCAGAGGTTGGACCAATCAGCCCCAGCATTTT. This translates into CATSRGWTNQPQHF.

The V call is TRBV5-4, the J call TRBJ2-7; TRBD1 matches at 7 bases. The CDR3 extends over 14 amino acids. Germline values: CDR1 SGHNT, CDR2 YYREEE (reference sequence). J was trimmed by 1 base and V by 0 bases; bases with no gene match: 1. The CDR3 sequence is CASSLDRGSYEQYF. The CDR3, as DNA: TGTGCCAGCAGCTTGGACAGGGGTTCCTACGAGCAGTACTTC.

V and J are TRBV30 and TRBJ2-7, with D possibly TRBD1 on 5 matching bases. V lost 3 bases and J 7 bases, leaving 16 bases between the germline ends. Per the germline V gene, CDR1 is GTSNPN and CDR2 is SVGIG (reference sequence). The CDR3 runs to 13 residues. The CDR3 coding sequence is TGTGCCTGGAGGAGCCAGGGTGAAAGTGAGCAGTACTTC. It encodes CAWRSQGESEQYF.

The V and J genes are TRBV4-2 and TRBJ2-6; unclear D gene. The CDR3 covers 16 residues. V was shortened by 1 base and J by 0 bases, with 7 bases between the two germline ends. The germline gives CDR1 LGHNA, CDR2 YNFKEQ. CDR3 amino acids: CASSQGDGSGANVLTF. DNA of the CDR3: TGTGCCAGCAGCCAAGGCGACGGCTCTGGGGCCAACGTCCTGACTTTC.

In its sample, this clone was seen once. V gene TRBV28 combines with J gene TRBJ1-1; the D gene is possibly TRBD1 (5 bases). The V and J ends lost 7 bases and 13 bases respectively, with 19 bases between them. This CDR3 comprises 12 residues. CDR1 and CDR2 from the germline V gene are MDHEN and SYDVKM. The CDR3 bases are TGTGCCAGCATTACTCCCGGACGGGGCCTTTTCTTT. Translating it yields CASITPGRGLFF.

The genes are TRBV30 and TRBJ2-5; D might be TRBD2 (6 bases). The CDR3 runs to 13 residues. The germline CDR1 and CDR2 sequences are GTSNPN and SVGIG (reference sequence). The V end lost 7 bases, the J end lost 5 bases, and 17 bases lay between the germline ends. The CDR3 nucleotides are TGTGCCTCACAAGGAGGGTATAGGGAGACCCAGTACTTC. It is translated as CASQGGYRETQYF.

The chain employs TRBV30 and TRBJ2-7; either TRBD1 or TRBD2 may supply D (5 bases each). V lost 5 bases and J 4 bases, leaving 15 bases between the germline ends. Germline V gene sequence: CDR1 GTSNPN, CDR2 SVGIG (reference sequence). The CDR3 runs to 13 residues. CDR3 coding DNA: TGTGCCTGGGTAGTGGGGGATGGTTACGAGCAGTACTTC. Its protein is CAWVVGDGYEQYF.

This chain joins TRBV28 and TRBJ1-5; 7 bases match TRBD1. The CDR3 runs to 16 residues. From germline, CDR1 is MDHEN and CDR2 SYDVKM. With V trimmed by 4 bases and J by 0 bases, 6 bases remained unmatched. The CDR3 is CASSSSGGYSNQPQHF. The CDR3 region has the DNA TGTGCCAGCAGTTCATCAGGGGGTTATAGCAATCAGCCCCAGCATTTT. The full variable domain, in which reference TRBV28 and TRBJ1-5 provide the parts outside the CDR3, is DVKVTQSSRYLVKRTGEKVFLECVQDMDHENMFWYRQDPGLGLRLIYFSYDVKMKEKGDIPEGYSVSREKKERFSLILESASTNQTSMYLCASSSSGGYSNQPQHFGDGTRLSIL.

This CDR3 is CASRDQGTGQNQPQHF. In nucleotides, the CDR3 is TGTGCCAGCAGAGACCAAGGGACAGGTCAAAATCAGCCCCAGCATTTT. The chain couples TRBV7-2 to TRBJ1-5; 8 nucleotides line up with TRBD1. The junction had 11 bases not matched to a gene; V was cut back by 6 bases and J by 4 bases. The CDR3 loop spans 16 amino acids. Germline V gives CDR1 SGHTA, CDR2 FQGNSA.

This chain uses TRBV7-3 with TRBJ2-5; D is uncertain. Germline V CDR1 and CDR2: SGHTA, FQGTGA. Trimming pared 1 base from V and 5 bases from J, leaving 11 bases between. The CDR3 has 14 residues. CDR3 residues: CASSLIVGWETQYF. The DNA of the CDR3 is TGTGCCAGCAGCTTAATTGTGGGGTGGGAGACCCAGTACTTC.

To note about this clone: Relative to the germline gene, one junction end is altered; a read error may explain this. The rearrangement joins TRBV25-1 to TRBJ1-1; 11 bases fit TRBD1. Per germline, CDR1 MGHDK and CDR2 SYGVNS. The CDR3 has 11 residues. In DNA, the CDR3 is TGTGCCAGCGGGACAGGGGGTGAGTTTGTCTTT. Its protein is CASGTGGEFVF.

The gene calls are TRBV13 and TRBJ2-7; 7 nucleotides line up with TRBD2. Germline assignment: CDR1 PRHDT and CDR2 FYEKMQ (reference sequence). The CDR3 consists of 15 residues. The V and J ends lost 3 bases and 2 bases, in that order; junction bases with no gene match: 7. The CDR3 region has the DNA TGTGCCAGCAGCTTGTCGGGGGGAAGGGCCTACGAGCAGTACTTC. It specifies CASSLSGGRAYEQYF.

The chain couples TRBV12-3 or TRBV12-4 to TRBJ1-6; TRBD1 matches at 7 bases. The ends lost 5 bases at V and 9 bases at J; junction bases unmatched: 1. The CDR3 is 12 amino acids. CDR3: CASSNRGSPLHF. The CDR3 coding sequence is TGTGCCAGCAGTAACAGGGGTTCACCCCTCCACTTT.

This chain joins TRBV25-1 and TRBJ2-6; D unclear. The CDR3 consists of 15 residues. Trimming shortened V by 5 bases and J by 1 base, and 9 bases separated the two germline ends. Germline V gene lookup returns CDR1 MGHDK and CDR2 SYGVNS. The CDR3 DNA reads as TGTGCCAGCAGTCCCCCCGGTTCTGGGGCCAACGTCCTGACTTTC. It is translated as CASSPPGSGANVLTF.

The rearrangement links TRBV28 to TRBJ1-2; 8 bases agree with TRBD1. The junction had 7 bases not matched to a gene; V was cut back by 3 bases and J by 7 bases. In germline, CDR1 is MDHEN, CDR2 SYDVKM. The CDR3 covers 14 residues. The CDR3 DNA is TGTGCCAGCAGTTTCGCCAGGGGGCGTGGTGGCTACACCTTC. Amino acid sequence: CASSFARGRGGYTF.

V is TRBV28 and J is TRBJ1-1; a weak D match, TRBD1 (5 bases). The CDR3 covers 15 residues. Trimming took off 3 bases at V and 2 bases at J, with 13 bases between the two ends. CDR1 and CDR2 from the germline V gene are MDHEN and SYDVKM. The CDR3 region is CASSLASGGNTEAFF. The CDR3 region has the DNA TGTGCCAGCAGTTTGGCCTCCGGGGGAAACACTGAAGCTTTCTTT.

The chain combines TRBV5-1 with TRBJ1-5; D uncertain. Germline V gene sequence: CDR1 SGHRS, CDR2 YFSETQ. The CDR3 loop spans 14 amino acids. V was clipped by 0 bases and J by 8 bases, with 12 bases between them. CDR3: CASSLEAGVKPQHF. The CDR3 DNA reads TGCGCCAGCAGCTTGGAGGCTGGGGTAAAGCCCCAGCATTTT.

V gene TRBV28 combines with J gene TRBJ1-2; D call uncertain. CDR1 and CDR2 (germline): MDHEN, SYDVKM. V lost 10 bases, J lost 7 bases, and 22 bases lay in between. CDR3 size: 14 residues. For the CDR3, the DNA is TGTGCCACCCTGGGAGGAGGAAAAACGGCTGGCTACACCTTC. This codes for CATLGGGKTAGYTF.

The V and J genes are TRBV7-8 and TRBJ2-2; 7 bases match TRBD2. V shed 1 base and J 1 base; nucleotides not matched to a gene: 3. This CDR3 has 16 residues. Germline CDR1 is SGHVS and CDR2 is FQNEAQ. In nucleotides, the CDR3 is TGTGCCAGCAGCTTAGTCGGCGGGGGGAACACCGGGGAGCTGTTTTTT. Amino acid sequence: CASSLVGGGNTGELFF.